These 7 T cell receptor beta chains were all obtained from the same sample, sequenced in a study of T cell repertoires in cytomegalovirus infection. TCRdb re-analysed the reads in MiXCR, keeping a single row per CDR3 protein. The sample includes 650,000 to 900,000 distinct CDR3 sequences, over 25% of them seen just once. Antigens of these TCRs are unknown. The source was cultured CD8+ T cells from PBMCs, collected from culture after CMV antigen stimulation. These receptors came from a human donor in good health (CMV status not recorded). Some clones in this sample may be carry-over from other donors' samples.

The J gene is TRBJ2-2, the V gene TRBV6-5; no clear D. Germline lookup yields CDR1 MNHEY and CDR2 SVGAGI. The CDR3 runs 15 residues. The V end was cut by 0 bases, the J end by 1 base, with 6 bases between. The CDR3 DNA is TGTGCCAGCAGTTACTCGAGTCAGAACACCGGGGAGCTGTTTTTT. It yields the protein CASSYSSQNTGELFF.

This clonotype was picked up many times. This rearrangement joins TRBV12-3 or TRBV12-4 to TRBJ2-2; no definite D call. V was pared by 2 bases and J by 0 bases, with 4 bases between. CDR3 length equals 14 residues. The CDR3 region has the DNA TGTGCCAGCAGTTTACTAGCGAACACCGGGGAGCTGTTTTTT. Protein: CASSLLANTGELFF.

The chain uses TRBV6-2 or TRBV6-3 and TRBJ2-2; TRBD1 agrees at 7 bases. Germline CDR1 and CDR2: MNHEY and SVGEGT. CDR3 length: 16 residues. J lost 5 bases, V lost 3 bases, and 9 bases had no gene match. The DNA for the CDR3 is TGTGCCAGCAGTTATGGCCCGGGACAGAGTACCGGGGAGCTGTTTTTT. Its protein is CASSYGPGQSTGELFF.

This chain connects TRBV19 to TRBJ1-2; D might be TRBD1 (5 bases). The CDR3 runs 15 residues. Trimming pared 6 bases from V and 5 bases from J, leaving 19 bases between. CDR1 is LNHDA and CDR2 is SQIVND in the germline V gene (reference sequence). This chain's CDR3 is CASSSAGTSTYGYTF. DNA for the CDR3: TGTGCCAGTAGCAGCGCCGGGACGTCTACGTATGGCTACACCTTC.

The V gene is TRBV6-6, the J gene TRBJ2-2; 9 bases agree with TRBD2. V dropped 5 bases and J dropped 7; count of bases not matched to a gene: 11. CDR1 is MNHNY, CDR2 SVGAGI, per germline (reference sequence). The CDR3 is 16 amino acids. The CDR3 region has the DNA TGTGCCAGCAGTCCCCGGATAGCGGGGGTTAGCGGGGAGCTGTTTTTT. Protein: CASSPRIAGVSGELFF.

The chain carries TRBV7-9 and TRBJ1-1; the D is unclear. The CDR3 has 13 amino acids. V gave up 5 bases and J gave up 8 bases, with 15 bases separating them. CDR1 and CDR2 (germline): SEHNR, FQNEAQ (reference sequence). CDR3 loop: CASSPPLTPEAFF. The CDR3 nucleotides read TGTGCCAGCAGCCCACCCCTGACACCGGAAGCTTTCTTT.

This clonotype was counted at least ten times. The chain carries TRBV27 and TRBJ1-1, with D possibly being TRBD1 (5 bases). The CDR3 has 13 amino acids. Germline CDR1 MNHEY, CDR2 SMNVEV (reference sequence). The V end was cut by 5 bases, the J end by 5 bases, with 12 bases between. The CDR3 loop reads CASSLQGWTEAFF. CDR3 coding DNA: TGTGCCAGCAGTCTCCAGGGTTGGACTGAAGCTTTCTTT.